The T cell receptor (beta chain) described here comes from a study of T cell responses to AZD1222 COVID-19 vaccine. Study results and limitations: At baseline, just 6 or 7 AZD1222 recipients tested seropositive. Close to half of all spike-specific TCRs reportedly target regions of the variants that are unmutated.

The CDR3 is 15 residues long. CDR1 is MNHEY and CDR2 is SVGAGI in the germline V gene. The V end was cut by 0 bases, the J end by 7 bases, with 13 bases between. In this sample, this clone turned up once. Its antigen is not identified. Clones were sequenced by immunoSEQ multiplex PCR, and TCRdb holds only the in-frame ones, with some missing. This table holds roughly 140,000 clones, about nine tenths found once. The origin of this receptor is an adult who received the AZD1222 COVID-19 vaccine. The V and J genes are TRBV6-5 and TRBJ1-5; no firm D call. Sequencing used peripheral blood, obtained 28 days after the second AZD1222 dose. The CDR3 DNA follows: TGTGCCAGCAGTTACTCGAAAACGTGGGGACAGCCCCAGCATTTT. Translation: CASSYSKTWGQPQHF.